The entry below describes one T cell receptor beta chain. Germline V gene lookup returns CDR1 SGHTS and CDR2 YDEGEE. This CDR3 has 16 amino acids. V was shortened by 0 bases and J by 7 bases, with 16 bases between the two germline ends. As originally analysed: Amplifying reference gene primers gave estimates of nucleated cell counts. TCRdb keeps only in-frame clones here, not all; method: immunoSEQ multiplex PCR. V and J calls and clone size are as listed in that table; D and trimming were resolved from the DNA. The table shows some 20,000 clones, with about 88% occurring only once. This specimen belongs to a study of blood T cell repertoires in COVID-19. Study-level information: Acute and convalescent COVID-19 samples came from the United States, Italy and Spain. Sample material is recorded as cDNA or gDNA derived from T cells, B-cell-depleted T cells, or PBMCs.

The chain couples TRBV5-8 to TRBJ1-4; no clear D. The specimen was peripheral blood. This sequence was found in a man between 35 and 55 years old with active COVID-19. Written as DNA, the CDR3 is TGTGCCAGCAGCTTGGCTCTCCGGTCGGGAGGTGAAAAACTGTTTTTT. Translated, it gives CASSLALRSGGEKLFF.